The clone carrying this TCR beta chain occurred many times. Its antigen is unknown. TCRdb reprocessed the reads via MiXCR and lists one record per CDR3 protein. This sample has approximately 170,000 distinct CDR3 sequences, with roughly an eighth found just once. This entry belongs to a study of T cell repertoires in cytomegalovirus infection. On the study more broadly: Both a matching HLA type and CMV infection were indicated by public TCR beta signatures.

Study-level points and caveats: Summed public TCR beta family frequency identified CMV carriers bearing the relevant HLA.

The CDR3 is 14 amino acids. V lost 4 bases and J 0 bases, leaving 9 bases between the germline ends. Germline V gene lookup returns CDR1 MNHEY and CDR2 SVGEGT. Sequenced: PBMCs. The V gene is TRBV6-2 or TRBV6-3, the J gene TRBJ1-2; possible D gene TRBD1, 5 bases. The receptor's source is a human donor in good health (CMV status not recorded). Some clones in this sample may be carry-over from other donors' samples. In nucleotides, the CDR3 is TGTGCCAGCAGTTCCAGGGACTCTAACTATGGCTACACCTTC. As protein: CASSSRDSNYGYTF.